The 7 T cell receptor beta chains presented below share a single source sample, sequenced in a study of CD8 T cells in ankylosing spondylitis. Via MiXCR, TCRdb re-called the 5' RACE reads, giving one row per CDR3 protein. The sample includes some 240,000 distinct CDR3 sequences, about 24% of them seen just once. Material for sequencing was blood, either unsorted or a sorted T cell fraction (not recorded which). Source of these receptors: a male donor with ankylosing spondylitis or in good health (not recorded which).

A few counts support this clonotype. As DNA, the CDR3 is TGTGCCGCCGAGGGACAGCCAAAATACGAGCAGTACTTC. It yields the protein CAAEGQPKYEQYF. V gene TRBV10-3 combines with J gene TRBJ2-7, with 7 bases identical to TRBD1. Germline CDR1 ENHRY, CDR2 SYGVKD. There are 13 residues in the CDR3. Germline trimming cut 11 bases from V and 4 bases from J; bases unmatched to any gene: 11.

This clonotype was recorded many times. V is TRBV20-1 and J is TRBJ2-7, with 14 bases lining up with TRBD2. CDR3 length: 14 amino acids. After removal of 4 bases from V and 3 bases from J, the junction contained 2 bases not matched to a gene. Germline V gives CDR1 DFQATT, CDR2 SNEGSKA (reference sequence). The CDR3 is CSATTSGGDYEQYF. Written as DNA, the CDR3 is TGCAGTGCTACGACTAGCGGGGGGGACTACGAGCAGTACTTC.

The rearrangement links TRBV20-1 to TRBJ1-1; D possibly corresponds to TRBD1 (6 bases). The CDR3 contains 14 residues. V lost 3 bases and J lost 1, with 12 bases in between. Germline lookup yields CDR1 DFQATT and CDR2 SNEGSKA (reference sequence). The DNA for the CDR3 is TGCAGTGCTAGGAGGGGGGGAGGGAACACTGAAGCTTTCTTT. Residues: CSARRGGGNTEAFF.

This clonotype has at least ten counts. At one end the junction does not follow the germline gene, possibly because of a read error. This chain uses TRBV12-3 or TRBV12-4 with TRBJ2-7; D call uncertain. There are 11 residues in the CDR3. CDR3 coding DNA: TGCGCCAGCAGCTTCTCCTACGAGCAGTACTTC. Translation: CASSFSYEQYF.

The table lists this clonotype with many counts. The rearrangement links TRBV7-8 to TRBJ1-1; no clear D. Trimming took 1 base from V and 10 from J, leaving 16 bases between them. CDR3 length equals 14 residues. The V gene's germline CDR1 is SGHVS and CDR2 FQNEAQ. CDR3 region: CASSLGGRESRAFF. Here the CDR3 DNA reads TGTGCCAGCAGCTTAGGAGGGAGGGAATCAAGAGCTTTCTTT. Combining the CDR3 with reference TRBV7-8 and TRBJ1-1 gives the whole variable domain GAGVSQSPRYKVAKRGQDVALRCDPISGHVSLFWYQQALGQGPEFLTYFQNEAQLDKSGLPSDRFFAERPEGSVSTLKIQRTQQEDSAVYLCASSLGGRESRAFFGQGTRLTVV.

The rearrangement joins TRBV6-7 to TRBJ2-2; 9 positions match TRBD1. TRBV6-7 is an open reading frame, and its role is uncertain. The CDR3 runs to 19 residues. V lost 2 bases and J lost 0; bases outside the gene matches: 10. CDR3 protein: CASSYPLITGGSNTGELFF. CDR3 in DNA: TGTGCCAGCAGTTACCCCTTAATAACAGGGGGCTCGAACACCGGGGAGCTGTTTTTT.

This clonotype showed up many times. The chain couples TRBV27 to TRBJ2-4; D possibly matches TRBD1 or TRBD2 (5 bases each). Between the trimmed V and J ends, which lost 6 bases and 10 bases, there was a span of 13 bases. There are 12 residues in the CDR3. Germline lookup yields CDR1 MNHEY and CDR2 SMNVEV (reference sequence). The DNA of the CDR3 is TGTGCCAGCAGCCGGATGAGGGGAATTCAGTACTTC. Its protein product is CASSRMRGIQYF.